This entry concerns a single TCR beta chain. The antigen remains unidentified. The sample belongs to a study of OX40 agonist ivuxolimab in advanced cancers. The wider study: Patients were treated with intravenous ivuxolimab, dosed at 0.01 to 10 mg/kg and infused every 2 weeks. Treatment received earlier with anti-PD-1, anti-PD-L1 or anti-CTLA-4 agents was allowed, and over 35% had some. Overall study results and limits: At 0.1 to 3.0 mg/kg and by week 6, clonal expansion occurred in CD4+ and CD8+ blood T cells.

The sampling schedule covered blood at baseline, cycle 4 day 1, and cycle 7 day 1. Deletions cut 5 bases from V and 9 bases from J, with 11 bases between. CDR1 is SGHTA and CDR2 is FQGNSA in the germline V gene. The CDR3 has 12 amino acids. Method: immunoSEQ multiplex PCR; TCRdb's copy keeps in-frame clones and lacks some. The sample lists roughly 57,000 clones; roughly 84% were seen once. J is TRBJ2-1 and V is TRBV7-2; D possibly corresponds to TRBD1 (5 bases). This clonotype was obtained from an adult with an advanced solid tumor such as melanoma, head and neck, liver or kidney cancer. Sequenced here: CD4+ or CD8+ T cells sorted from blood, sampled in a trial of the OX40 agonist ivuxolimab. CDR3 loop: CASSPSRGEQFF. The CDR3 DNA is TGTGCCAGCAGCCCGTCAAGGGGTGAGCAGTTCTTC.